The 11 T cell receptor beta chains listed next were all sequenced from one sample in a study of T-cell reconstitution after alpha-beta-depleted transplantation in children. TCRbeta library preparation incorporated unique molecular identifiers. TCRdb re-called the PCR reads through MiXCR, storing one row per CDR3 protein. This repertoire shows over 85,000 distinct CDR3 sequences, around a tenth found once; its top ten account for 8%. This specimen was PBMCs from the stem cell graft donor, taken from the stem cell graft. Receptor source: a human donor who donated a stem cell graft to a child with acute lymphoblastic leukemia.

This clonotype has ten or more counts. The CDR3 DNA sequence: TGTGCCAGTAGTATCCGCCCCAAGGGACTAACCGGGGAGCTGTTTTTT. It yields the protein CASSIRPKGLTGELFF. This chain links TRBV19 with TRBJ2-2, with 7 bases aligning to TRBD2. V gave up 3 bases and J gave up 5 bases; unmatched junction bases: 9. CDR3 size: 16 residues. Germline CDR1 and CDR2: LNHDA and SQIVND (reference sequence).

At least ten counts were recorded for this clonotype. This chain uses TRBV7-2 with TRBJ2-7; tentative D call: TRBD2 (6 bases). The V gene's germline CDR1 is SGHTA and CDR2 FQGNSA. V was trimmed by 2 bases and J by 2 bases, leaving 13 bases between them. This CDR3 spans 15 amino acids. The CDR3: CASSLSGDLTYEQYF. The CDR3 DNA sequence: TGTGCCAGCAGCTTATCGGGGGATCTCACCTACGAGCAGTACTTC.

With regard to this clonotype: This sequence may be a read error, since a much larger clone differs from it by one base. The chain employs TRBV7-9 and TRBJ1-1, with a possible D match to TRBD1 (6 bases). V gave up 0 bases and J gave up 9 bases, with 17 bases separating them. This CDR3 has 15 amino acids. Germline V gene lookup returns CDR1 SEHNR and CDR2 FQNEAQ (reference sequence). The CDR3 DNA sequence: TGTGCCAGCAGCTTAGCGGATGGGGGGGCCCGTAAAGCTTTCTTT. Translating it yields CASSLADGGARKAFF.

In this sample, this clonotype turned up many times. The gene calls are TRBV20-1 and TRBJ2-2; the D gene is possibly TRBD1 (7 bases). The germline V gene encodes CDR1 DFQATT and CDR2 SNEGSKA (reference sequence). With 6 bases removed from V and 0 bases from J, the gap between germline ends came to 14 bases. The CDR3 contains 15 residues. CDR3 nucleotides: TGCAGTGCCACCAGGGGGGAATCGAACACCGGGGAGCTGTTTTTT. Protein sequence: CSATRGESNTGELFF.

This clonotype showed up many times. The V call is TRBV7-8, the J call TRBJ2-7; possible D gene TRBD1, 6 bases. The CDR3 runs to 15 residues. The V gene's germline CDR1 is SGHVS and CDR2 FQNEAQ. The ends were cut back, 5 bases at V and 2 bases at J, with 16 bases in the middle. The DNA of the CDR3 is TGTGCCAGCAGCGCCCACAGGGCCGGTACCTACGAGCAGTACTTC. It is translated as CASSAHRAGTYEQYF.

This clonotype was counted many times. This chain uses TRBV27 with TRBJ2-2; 10 bases align to TRBD2. The CDR3 is 15 amino acids. The trim removed 4 bases at V and 3 bases at J, leaving 2 bases unmatched. Germline-derived CDR1 and CDR2 are MNHEY and SMNVEV (reference sequence). The DNA of the CDR3 is TGTGCCAGCAGTTCTAGCGGGAGCTACACCGGGGAGCTGTTTTTT. Its translation is CASSSSGSYTGELFF.

The rearrangement uses TRBV7-8 and TRBJ2-5; 8 bases line up with TRBD2. The germline V gene encodes CDR1 SGHVS and CDR2 FQNEAQ. The CDR3 runs to 18 residues. V lost 2 bases and J lost 0; bases outside the gene matches: 11. Written as DNA, the CDR3 is TGTGCCAGCAGCTTAAAACTAGCGGTAGACTACTACCAAGAGACCCAGTACTTC. Protein: CASSLKLAVDYYQETQYF.

Ten or more counts support this clonotype. V is TRBV3-1 and J is TRBJ2-1, with D perhaps matching TRBD1 (6 bases). Trimming removed 4 bases at V and 3 bases at J, with 10 bases between. Germline V gives CDR1 LGHDT, CDR2 YNNKEL (reference sequence). CDR3 length: 14 residues. The CDR3 protein is CASSRQEDYNEQFF. CDR3 bases: TGTGCCAGCAGCCGACAGGAGGACTACAATGAGCAGTTCTTC.

The sample holds many counts of this clonotype. CDR3 bases: TGCGCCAGCAGCCAAGATCTTGTCCAGGGCGGGAATAATGAGCAGTTCTTC. Its protein product is CASSQDLVQGGNNEQFF. This chain joins TRBV4-3 and TRBJ2-1; TRBD2 might be the D (6 bases). Germline V gene data show CDR1 as LGHNA and CDR2 as YSLEER. CDR3 length: 17 residues. The V end lost 0 bases, the J end lost 7 bases, and 19 bases lay between the germline ends.

For this clonotype: A read error is possible here, since a much larger clone lies one base away. The V gene is TRBV20-1, the J gene TRBJ1-3; D remains ambiguous. Germline-derived CDR1 and CDR2 are DFQATT and SNEGSKA (reference sequence). This CDR3 has 13 amino acids. Here the CDR3 DNA reads TGCTGTGCTAGAGTCGTCAGCCGAAACACCATATATTTT. Its translation is CCARVVSRNTIYF.

Many counts were recorded for this clonotype. The chain is built from TRBV10-3 and TRBJ2-1; TRBD1 aligns across 8 bases. The V gene end was trimmed by 4 bases and the J gene end by 3 bases; junction bases not matched to a gene: 2. The germline CDR1 and CDR2 sequences are ENHRY and SYGVKD. The CDR3 totals 14 residues. As DNA, the CDR3 is TGTGCCATCAGTGTCGGACAGGGCTACAATGAGCAGTTCTTC. Translating gives CAISVGQGYNEQFF.